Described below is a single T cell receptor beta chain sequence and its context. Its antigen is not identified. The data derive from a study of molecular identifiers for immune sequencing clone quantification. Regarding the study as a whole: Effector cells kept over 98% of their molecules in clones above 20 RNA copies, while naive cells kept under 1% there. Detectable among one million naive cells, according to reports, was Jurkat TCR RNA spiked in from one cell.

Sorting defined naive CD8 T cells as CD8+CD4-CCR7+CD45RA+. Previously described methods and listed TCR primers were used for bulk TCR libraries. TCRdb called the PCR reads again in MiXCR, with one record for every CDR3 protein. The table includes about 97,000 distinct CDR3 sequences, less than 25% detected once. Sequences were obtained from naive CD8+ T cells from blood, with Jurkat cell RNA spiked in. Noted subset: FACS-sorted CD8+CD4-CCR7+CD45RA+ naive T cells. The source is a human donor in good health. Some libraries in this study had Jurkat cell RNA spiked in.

CDR3 residues: CASSFPDVLETQYF. The CDR3 DNA reads as TGTGCCAGCAGTTTTCCGGATGTATTAGAGACCCAGTACTTC. The chain combines TRBV28 with TRBJ2-5; unclear D gene. The CDR3 consists of 14 residues. V gave up 3 bases and J gave up 4 bases, with 12 bases separating them. Germline CDR1 MDHEN, CDR2 SYDVKM.